The present T cell receptor beta chain was sequenced within a study of blood T cell repertoires in COVID-19. In the study overall: The United States, Italy and Spain supplied acute and convalescent COVID-19 samples. T cells, B-cell-depleted T cells, or PBMCs supplied cDNA or gDNA.

CDR3 length equals 14 residues. V was clipped by 2 bases and J by 5 bases; unmatched bases: 3. Looked up from germline, CDR1 is MNHNS and CDR2 is SASEGT. Methods used by the authors: Reference gene primers were amplified, and this amplification served to estimate nucleated cell counts. Libraries were prepared by immunoSEQ multiplex PCR; TCRdb keeps only in-frame clonotypes and omits some of them. From that table come the V and J calls and clone size; the DNA was used to work out D and trimming. The sample has about 80,000 clones, around 89% seen once. Sequences were obtained from peripheral blood. The TCR comes from a woman of 80 years or more with active or convalescent COVID-19. The chain employs TRBV6-1 and TRBJ2-3, with 8 bases matching TRBD2. The CDR3 nucleotides read TGTGCCAGCAGTGAAACTAGCGGCAAAGATACGCAGTATTTT. Amino acid sequence: CASSETSGKDTQYF.